Presented here are 27 T cell receptor beta chains from one specimen sequenced in a study of cytomegalovirus exposure and HLA in healthy donors (dated by TCRdb to 2015 to 2018). The library came from the immunoSEQ multiplex PCR assay. The multiplex PCR relied on a mix of 60 forward primers for TCR Vbeta segments and 13 reverse primers for TCR Jbeta segments. TCRdb retrieved this table from immuneACCESS and kept in-frame rearrangements only. Not all clones are present; in checked studies, unresolved V genes account for under half, and no reason is known for the remainder. Across this sample there are 95,000 to 100,000 clones, with approximately 79% seen only once. The biggest ten clones account for around a fifth of the sample. The sequencing sample was made of PBMCs. These receptors originate from an older woman in good health and CMV-seropositive.

The gene calls are TRBV7-9 and TRBJ1-5, with D unresolved. The CDR3 totals 14 residues. The V gene's germline CDR1 is SEHNR and CDR2 FQNEAQ (reference sequence). Trimming shortened V by 1 base and J by 3 bases, and 7 bases separated the two germline ends. Here the CDR3 DNA reads TGTGCCAGCAGCTTAGACAGTAACAATCAGCCCCAGCATTTT. It specifies CASSLDSNNQPQHF.

This clone was seen a handful of times. The chain carries TRBV2 and TRBJ1-2; 10 nucleotides match TRBD1. The CDR3 is made up of 15 amino acids. Losses at the gene ends were 0 bases for V and 5 bases for J; bases not matched to a gene: 3. Germline V gene sequence: CDR1 SNHLY, CDR2 FYNNEI. CDR3 nucleotides: TGTGCCAGCAGTGAAGCGGGACAGGGGCGGTATGGCTACACCTTC. It is translated as CASSEAGQGRYGYTF.

The chain recombines TRBV9 with TRBJ2-2, with TRBD2 matching 8 bases. Trimming at V came to 4 bases and at J to 3 bases, leaving 2 bases not matched to a gene. CDR1 and CDR2 from the germline V gene are SGDLS and YYNGEE. There are 14 residues in the CDR3. CDR3 loop: CASSKREHTGELFF. In DNA, the CDR3 is TGTGCCAGCAGCAAGCGGGAGCACACCGGGGAGCTGTTTTTT.

The chain uses TRBV27 and TRBJ1-1; 8 nucleotides align to TRBD1. CDR3 length: 14 amino acids. Germline CDR1 MNHEY, CDR2 SMNVEV (reference sequence). With 4 bases clipped from V and 4 bases from J, the junction kept 5 bases outside the gene matches. This chain's CDR3 is CASSSRTGSTEAFF. The CDR3, as DNA: TGTGCCAGCAGTTCACGGACAGGGAGCACTGAAGCTTTCTTT.

CDR3 residues: CATSRDRAQGYGYTF. The CDR3 nucleotides are TGTGCCACCAGCAGAGACAGGGCTCAGGGATATGGCTACACCTTC. The gene calls are TRBV15 and TRBJ1-2; tentative D call: TRBD1 (5 bases). Germline loops: CDR1 LNHNV, CDR2 YYDKDF (reference sequence). CDR3 length: 15 amino acids. V was clipped by 0 bases and J by 5 bases, with 13 bases between them.

This chain joins TRBV10-1 and TRBJ2-1, with D possibly being TRBD1 (7 bases). This CDR3 is 18 amino acids long. The V gene's germline CDR1 is WNHNN and CDR2 SYGVQD (reference sequence). Trimming removed 3 bases from V and 8 bases from J, with 26 bases in between. This CDR3 reads CASSESGGTAGNIDEQFF. The CDR3 region has the DNA TGCGCCAGCAGTGAATCCGGTGGGACAGCGGGTAACATCGATGAGCAGTTCTTC.

This clone has a single count. The chain joins TRBV27 to TRBJ1-6; maybe TRBD1 (6 bases). V was clipped by 3 bases and J by 6 bases, with 12 bases between them. The V gene's germline CDR1 is MNHEY and CDR2 SMNVEV (reference sequence). The CDR3 is made up of 15 amino acids. The CDR3 DNA reads TGTGCCAGCAGTTTCAACAGGGTGACTAATTCACCCCTCCACTTT. Its translation: CASSFNRVTNSPLHF.

The chain employs TRBV13 and TRBJ1-5; 12 bases line up with TRBD1. Trimming at V came to 5 bases and at J to 1 base, leaving 9 bases not matched to a gene. In germline, CDR1 is PRHDT, CDR2 FYEKMQ (reference sequence). This CDR3 region has 18 residues. The DNA for the CDR3 is TGTGCCAGCAGCCGGGGACAGGGGGCAATCTCAAGCAATCAGCCCCAGCATTTT. It yields the protein CASSRGQGAISSNQPQHF.

The rearrangement links TRBV13 to TRBJ1-1; 9 bases are shared with TRBD1. This CDR3 spans 16 amino acids. Germline V CDR1 and CDR2: PRHDT, FYEKMQ (reference sequence). The J segment lost 4 bases and the V segment lost 2 bases, leaving 8 bases of the junction unmatched. The CDR3 sequence is CASSLIWDREGTEAFF. The CDR3, as DNA: TGTGCCAGCAGCTTAATTTGGGACAGGGAGGGCACTGAAGCTTTCTTT.

The chain has TRBV5-1 and TRBJ2-7; a possible D gene is TRBD1 (5 bases). The length of the CDR3 is 13 residues. The V gene's germline CDR1 is SGHRS and CDR2 YFSETQ. V gave up 2 bases and J gave up 0 bases, with 6 bases separating them. Here the CDR3 DNA reads TGCGCCAGCAGCTTAGGGGTCTCCTACGAGCAGTACTTC. Translation gives CASSLGVSYEQYF.

This clone appeared a few times. The chain couples TRBV7-9 to TRBJ2-1, with TRBD1 matching 8 bases. Germline lookup yields CDR1 SEHNR and CDR2 FQNEAQ (reference sequence). V lost 7 bases to trimming and J lost 0 bases; unmatched junction nucleotides: 5. The CDR3 loop spans 15 amino acids. The CDR3 reads CASNTGGSSYNEQFF. CDR3 bases: TGTGCCAGCAATACAGGGGGAAGCTCCTACAATGAGCAGTTCTTC.

The chain has TRBV15 and TRBJ1-2; D possibly corresponds to TRBD1 (5 bases). The CDR3 runs to 15 residues. Germline lookup yields CDR1 LNHNV and CDR2 YYDKDF (reference sequence). V was cut by 3 bases and J by 2 bases, with 13 bases left in between. For the CDR3, the DNA is TGTGCCACCAGCAGGGGGCCCTTCAGCAACTATGGCTACACCTTC. Its protein product is CATSRGPFSNYGYTF. Variable domain in full (rest from reference TRBV15 and TRBJ1-2): DAMVIQNPRYQVTQFGKPVTLSCSQTLNHNVMYWYQQKSSQAPKLLFHYYDKDFNNEADTPDNFQSRRPNTSFCFLDIRSPGLGDTAMYLCATSRGPFSNYGYTFGSGTRLTVV.

J is TRBJ1-5 and V is TRBV7-9; 9 bases match TRBD1. Germline V gives CDR1 SEHNR, CDR2 FQNEAQ (reference sequence). This CDR3 region has 17 residues. V shed 5 bases, J shed 5 bases, and the junction held 13 bases outside the gene matches. CDR3: CASSPYTGTGRHQPQHF. The CDR3 nucleotides are TGTGCCAGCAGCCCTTATACGGGGACAGGGCGGCATCAGCCCCAGCATTTT.

The rearrangement uses TRBV5-4 and TRBJ2-5, with D unclear. Trimming shortened V by 1 base and J by 5 bases, and 6 bases separated the two germline ends. CDR1 and CDR2 (germline): SGHNT, YYREEE (reference sequence). This CDR3 has 12 residues. This CDR3 reads CASSLLGETQYF. In nucleotides, the CDR3 is TGTGCCAGCAGCTTGCTCGGGGAGACCCAGTACTTC.

This clone was observed a handful of times. This chain joins TRBV6-6 and TRBJ1-5; D unresolved. Germline CDR1 MNHNY, CDR2 SVGAGI (reference sequence). This CDR3 has 13 amino acids. Trimming shortened V by 2 bases and J by 3 bases, and 5 bases separated the two germline ends. The CDR3 loop is CASSYADNQPQHF. The CDR3 nucleotides read TGTGCCAGCAGTTACGCGGACAATCAGCCCCAGCATTTT.

The chain couples TRBV9 to TRBJ1-2; no reliable D call. V dropped 0 bases and J dropped 4 bases, with 16 bases sitting between them. CDR1 is SGDLS, CDR2 YYNGEE, per germline. The CDR3 has 16 residues. Here the CDR3 reads CASSVADPGEIYGYTF. CDR3 nucleotides: TGTGCCAGCAGCGTAGCTGATCCCGGGGAAATCTATGGCTACACCTTC.

As DNA, the CDR3 is TGCGCCACAGGGGACGGGACAGGGTTAATGAACACTGAAGCTTTCTTT. Translated: CATGDGTGLMNTEAFF. The chain recombines TRBV5-1 with TRBJ1-1, with 9 nucleotides matching TRBD1. The germline CDR1 and CDR2 sequences are SGHRS and YFSETQ. With V trimmed by 9 bases and J by 0 bases, 12 bases remained unmatched. CDR3 length: 16 residues.

This chain connects TRBV29-1 to TRBJ2-7, with 7 bases fitting TRBD2. V trimming: 1 base; J trimming: 6 bases; junction bases outside the gene matches: 3. The CDR3 is 12 amino acids. The germline V gene has CDR1 SQVTM and CDR2 ANQGSEA. This CDR3 is CSVEVSGREQYF. In nucleotides, the CDR3 is TGCAGCGTTGAAGTTAGCGGGCGCGAGCAGTACTTC.

V usage is TRBV19 and J usage is TRBJ2-3; D perhaps matches TRBD2 (5 bases). Per the germline V gene, CDR1 is LNHDA and CDR2 is SQIVND (reference sequence). Trimming stripped 2 bases from V and 6 bases from J, with 9 bases between. The CDR3 spans 13 residues. Written as DNA, the CDR3 is TGTGCCAGTAGTATAAGCGGTACGGATACGCAGTATTTT. As protein: CASSISGTDTQYF.

This rearrangement joins TRBV7-9 to TRBJ2-1; TRBD1 is a possible D gene (6 bases). With 5 bases removed from V and 12 bases from J, the gap between germline ends came to 17 bases. The length of the CDR3 is 13 residues. Germline CDR1 reads SEHNR; CDR2 reads FQNEAQ (reference sequence). CDR3 DNA sequence: TGTGCCAGCAGCGAAGGGGGATTCGATGTGCAGTTCTTC. It specifies CASSEGGFDVQFF.

The V call is TRBV7-9, the J call TRBJ1-4; 8 positions agree with TRBD1. V was clipped by 4 bases and J by 8 bases; unmatched bases: 12. CDR1 and CDR2 from the germline V gene are SEHNR and FQNEAQ (reference sequence). The CDR3 extends over 16 amino acids. The CDR3 DNA reads TGTGCCAGCAGCTCCCTTCAGGGGGCCGGGGAGGAAAAACTGTTTTTT. Translating gives CASSSLQGAGEEKLFF.

The chain uses TRBV10-1 and TRBJ2-1; weak D call: TRBD2 (6 bases). V was cut by 10 bases and J by 0 bases, with 16 bases left in between. CDR1 is WNHNN and CDR2 is SYGVQD in the germline V gene (reference sequence). This CDR3 has 15 amino acids. The CDR3 nucleotides are TGCGCCAACGGCGGCGGGACCGACTCCTACAATGAGCAGTTCTTC. This sequence encodes CANGGGTDSYNEQFF.

CDR3 in amino acids: CASSLVPGDTEAFF. CDR3 bases: TGCGCCAGCAGCTTGGTTCCCGGGGACACTGAAGCTTTCTTT. V and J are TRBV5-1 and TRBJ1-1; the D is unclear. Germline-derived CDR1 and CDR2 are SGHRS and YFSETQ. The CDR3 has 14 amino acids. With 0 bases removed from V and 3 bases from J, the gap between germline ends came to 9 bases.

This clone was seen only once. The CDR3 DNA reads TGTGCCAGCAGTGCTGACTATACGGGGGCCAACGTCCTGACTTTC. Encoded protein: CASSADYTGANVLTF. The chain carries TRBV2 and TRBJ2-6; D is perhaps TRBD2 (5 bases). The CDR3 is 15 residues long. Trimming took off 4 bases at V and 4 bases at J, with 11 bases between the two ends. The germline V gene encodes CDR1 SNHLY and CDR2 FYNNEI.

The V call is TRBV11-3, the J call TRBJ1-1; D unresolved. Germline CDR1 is SGHNT and CDR2 is YENEEA. V lost 0 bases and J lost 3, with 5 bases in between. The CDR3 sequence is 13 residues long. The CDR3 region has the DNA TGTGCCAGCAGCTTAGAAACGGACACTGAAGCTTTCTTT. Translating gives CASSLETDTEAFF.

The chain carries TRBV5-1 and TRBJ1-4; TRBD1 matches at 9 bases. CDR3 length equals 14 residues. Trimming cost V 3 bases and J 8 bases; bases outside gene matches: 5. CDR1 and CDR2 from the germline V gene are SGHRS and YFSETQ. Written as DNA, the CDR3 is TGCGCCAGCAGCTCGGGACAGGGTGACGAAAAACTGTTTTTT. This sequence encodes CASSSGQGDEKLFF.

J is TRBJ2-7 and V is TRBV18; TRBD1 matches 10 bases. The CDR3 runs to 16 residues. V shed 3 bases and J 5 bases; nucleotides not matched to a gene: 10. CDR1 KGHSH and CDR2 LQKENI come from the germline V gene. This CDR3 is CASSPTGGTRRDEQYF. The CDR3, as DNA: TGTGCCAGCTCACCGACAGGGGGCACGCGCAGGGACGAGCAGTACTTC.